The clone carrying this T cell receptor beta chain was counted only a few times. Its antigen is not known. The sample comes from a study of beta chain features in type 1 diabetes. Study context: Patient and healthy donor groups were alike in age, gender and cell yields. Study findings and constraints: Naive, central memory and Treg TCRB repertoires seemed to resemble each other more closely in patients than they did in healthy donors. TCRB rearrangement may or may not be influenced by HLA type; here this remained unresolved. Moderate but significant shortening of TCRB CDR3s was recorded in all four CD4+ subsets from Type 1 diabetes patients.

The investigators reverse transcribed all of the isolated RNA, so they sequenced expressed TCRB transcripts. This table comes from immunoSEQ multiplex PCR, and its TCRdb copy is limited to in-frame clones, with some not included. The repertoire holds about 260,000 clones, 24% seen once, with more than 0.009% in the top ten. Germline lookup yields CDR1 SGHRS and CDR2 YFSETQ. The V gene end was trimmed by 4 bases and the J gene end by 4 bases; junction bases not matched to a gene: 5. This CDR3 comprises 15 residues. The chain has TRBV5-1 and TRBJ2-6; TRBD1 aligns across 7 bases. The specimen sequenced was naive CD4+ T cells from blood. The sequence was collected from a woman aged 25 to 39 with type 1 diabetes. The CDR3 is CASSVTGSGANVLTF. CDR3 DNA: TGCGCCAGCAGCGTGACAGGGTCCGGGGCCAACGTCCTGACTTTC.